Listed here are 25 T cell receptor beta chains from one sample, sequenced in a study of blood T cell repertoires in COVID-19. This table comes from immunoSEQ multiplex PCR, and its TCRdb copy is limited to in-frame clones, with some not included. The sample consists of 150,000 or so clones, approximately 80% of them appearing once. What was sequenced was PBMCs or T cells enriched from blood (not recorded which). These receptor sequences come from a man aged 50 to 60 who had recovered from COVID-19.

The chain combines TRBV4-2 with TRBJ2-3; 10 positions match TRBD2. The germline V gene has CDR1 LGHNA and CDR2 YNFKEQ. Unmatched junction bases numbered 3, after V lost 5 bases and J lost 1 base. The CDR3 totals 15 residues. The CDR3 loop is CASSSSGRGTDTQYF. CDR3 DNA: TGTGCCAGCAGCTCGAGCGGGAGGGGCACAGATACGCAGTATTTT.

Only one count was recorded for this clone. CDR3 residues: CASSLVRQGSYGYTF. CDR3 nucleotides: TGTGCCAGCAGCTTAGTCAGACAGGGCTCCTATGGCTACACCTTC. This chain links TRBV11-2 with TRBJ1-2, with 7 positions matching TRBD1. Per the germline V gene, CDR1 is SGHAT and CDR2 is FQNNGV. The CDR3 sequence is 15 residues long. Trimming removed 1 base from V and 4 bases from J; junction bases left unmatched: 6.

J is TRBJ2-2 and V is TRBV7-3, with 11 bases matching TRBD2. CDR1 is SGHTA and CDR2 is FQGTGA in the germline V gene. This CDR3 is 15 amino acids long. V trimming: 4 bases; J trimming: 6 bases; junction bases outside the gene matches: 4. CDR3 in amino acids: CASSSTSGVAGELFF. The CDR3 nucleotides are TGTGCCAGCAGCTCGACTAGCGGGGTGGCCGGGGAGCTGTTTTTT.

The chain links TRBV11-3 to TRBJ2-5; 8 nucleotides match TRBD1. Germline CDR1 SGHNT, CDR2 YENEEA. The V and J ends lost 4 bases and 5 bases, in that order; junction bases with no gene match: 9. The CDR3 totals 15 residues. The CDR3, as DNA: TGTGCCAGCAGCTCAGGACAGGGACGGAAGGAGACCCAGTACTTC. Protein sequence: CASSSGQGRKETQYF.

To note about this clone: At the DNA level, this CDR3 is encoded by other sequences in the same sample as well. The chain joins TRBV5-1 to TRBJ1-1, with no clear D. CDR1 and CDR2 (germline): SGHRS, YFSETQ. The CDR3 length is 12 residues. With 5 bases removed from V and 1 base from J, the gap between germline ends came to 6 bases. The CDR3 region has the DNA TGCGCCAGCAGTTACGGGAACACTGAAGCTTTCTTT. Its protein is CASSYGNTEAFF.

The chain couples TRBV5-4 to TRBJ2-1; 13 nucleotides align to TRBD2. The ends lost 4 bases at V and 0 bases at J; junction bases unmatched: 7. The CDR3 consists of 18 residues. The germline gives CDR1 SGHNT, CDR2 YYREEE (reference sequence). The CDR3 spells CASSPGLAGDTSYNEQFF. The CDR3 bases are TGTGCCAGCAGCCCAGGACTAGCGGGGGACACCTCCTACAATGAGCAGTTCTTC.

V is TRBV11-3 and J is TRBJ2-2; D is unclear. The CDR3 is made up of 16 amino acids. The germline CDR1 and CDR2 sequences are SGHNT and YENEEA. Trimming cost V 6 bases and J 5 bases, with 19 bases left between them. Written as DNA, the CDR3 is TGTGCCAGCAGTAGGAAAGGAGTCACGGAGACCGGGGAGCTGTTTTTT. Protein sequence: CASSRKGVTETGELFF.

This chain uses TRBV7-2 with TRBJ1-6, with 7 bases matching TRBD1. The V segment lost 5 bases and the J segment 7 bases; nucleotides outside the gene matches: 2. The V gene's germline CDR1 is SGHTA and CDR2 FQGNSA. CDR3 size: 13 residues. The DNA of the CDR3 is TGTGCCAGCAGCACGGGACAGAATTCACCCCTCCACTTT. Residues: CASSTGQNSPLHF.

The chain recombines TRBV11-2 with TRBJ2-4; D gene uncertain. The V gene lost 5 bases and the J gene lost 0 bases, with 11 bases spanning the gap. This CDR3 is built from 15 residues. Per the germline V gene, CDR1 is SGHAT and CDR2 is FQNNGV. DNA of the CDR3: TGTGCCAGCAGCGTGCGGTTCGGAGCCAAAAACATTCAGTACTTC. This translates into CASSVRFGAKNIQYF.

The chain joins TRBV2 to TRBJ2-5, with TRBD1 matching 10 bases. V shed 4 bases and J 2 bases; nucleotides not matched to a gene: 1. This CDR3 is 14 amino acids long. Looked up from germline, CDR1 is SNHLY and CDR2 is FYNNEI. The CDR3 bases are TGTGCCAGCAGTGGGGACAGGGGACAAGAGACCCAGTACTTC. Its protein is CASSGDRGQETQYF.

The J gene is TRBJ1-3, the V gene TRBV9; D is undetermined. Looked up from germline, CDR1 is SGDLS and CDR2 is YYNGEE. The V end lost 4 bases, the J end lost 6 bases, and 17 bases lay between the germline ends. CDR3 length: 15 residues. CDR3 amino acids: CASSTAGGSENTIYF. The CDR3 region has the DNA TGTGCCAGCAGCACCGCGGGAGGGTCGGAAAACACCATATATTTT.

This clone is a singleton in its sample. The rearrangement uses TRBV7-8 and TRBJ2-2, with 13 bases matching TRBD2. The V gene end was trimmed by 3 bases and the J gene end by 6 bases; junction bases not matched to a gene: 4. From germline, CDR1 is SGHVS and CDR2 FQNEAQ. The CDR3 has 16 amino acids. The CDR3 is CASSFGTSGAPGELFF. The CDR3 DNA reads TGTGCCAGCAGCTTCGGGACTAGCGGGGCCCCCGGGGAGCTGTTTTTT.

The rearrangement uses TRBV5-1 and TRBJ2-3, with 8 bases that match TRBD1. The germline gives CDR1 SGHRS, CDR2 YFSETQ. The length of the CDR3 is 15 residues. J was trimmed by 2 bases and V by 4 bases; bases with no gene match: 6. CDR3 coding DNA: TGCGCCAGCAGCCGGACAGGGATCCTCACAGATACGCAGTATTTT. Translated, it gives CASSRTGILTDTQYF.

CDR3: CASSLAGADEAFF. CDR3 nucleotides: TGTGCCAGCAGCTTAGCAGGGGCGGATGAAGCTTTCTTT. The V gene is TRBV7-8, the J gene TRBJ1-1; D might be TRBD1 (5 bases). This CDR3 spans 13 amino acids. V was pared by 0 bases and J by 7 bases, with 9 bases between. Germline loops: CDR1 SGHVS, CDR2 FQNEAQ.

As DNA, the CDR3 is TGTGCCAGCAGTGTCTTATTGGAGGTCGGGGAGCTGTTTTTT. Translated: CASSVLLEVGELFF. The chain combines TRBV2 with TRBJ2-2, with D perhaps TRBD2 (5 bases). CDR1 is SNHLY and CDR2 is FYNNEI in the germline V gene. The V end was cut by 4 bases, the J end by 7 bases, with 13 bases between. There are 14 residues in the CDR3.

This chain uses TRBV4-1 with TRBJ2-1; tentatively, D is TRBD2 (6 bases). This CDR3 is built from 14 residues. Germline CDR1 is MGHRA and CDR2 is YSYEKL. With 6 bases removed from V and 2 bases from J, the gap between germline ends came to 11 bases. In DNA form, the CDR3 reads TGCGCCAGCAGTCACGGGGGAGCCTACAATGAGCAGTTCTTC. Amino acids: CASSHGGAYNEQFF.

V usage is TRBV5-1 and J usage is TRBJ2-6; no definite D call. CDR3 length: 14 residues. Germline V gives CDR1 SGHRS, CDR2 YFSETQ. The ends were cut back, 4 bases at V and 5 bases at J, with 10 bases in the middle. CDR3 protein: CASSGDVRANVLTF. The CDR3 DNA sequence: TGCGCCAGCAGCGGAGACGTAAGGGCCAACGTCCTGACTTTC.

The chain couples TRBV28 to TRBJ2-1; D might be TRBD2 (5 bases). Germline CDR1 is MDHEN and CDR2 is SYDVKM. The ends were cut back, 6 bases at V and 2 bases at J, with 11 bases in the middle. This CDR3 is 14 amino acids long. This chain's CDR3 is CASRKQRTYNEQFF. The CDR3 DNA reads as TGTGCCAGCAGGAAACAGCGGACCTACAATGAGCAGTTCTTC. Supplemented by reference TRBV28 and TRBJ2-1, the full variable domain reads DVKVTQSSRYLVKRTGEKVFLECVQDMDHENMFWYRQDPGLGLRLIYFSYDVKMKEKGDIPEGYSVSREKKERFSLILESASTNQTSMYLCASRKQRTYNEQFFGPGTRLTVL.

The chain is built from TRBV9 and TRBJ1-2; weak D call: TRBD1 (5 bases). Germline values: CDR1 SGDLS, CDR2 YYNGEE. Trimming took 4 bases from V and 2 from J, leaving 15 bases between them. The CDR3 covers 15 residues. The CDR3 protein is CASSPPGRGNYGYTF. The CDR3 DNA is TGTGCCAGCAGCCCACCCGGACGGGGGAACTATGGCTACACCTTC.

V is TRBV5-1 and J is TRBJ2-2; D is perhaps TRBD1 (5 bases). V was shortened by 2 bases and J by 4 bases, with 12 bases between the two germline ends. Per germline, CDR1 SGHRS and CDR2 YFSETQ. The CDR3 contains 15 residues. As DNA, the CDR3 is TGCGCCAGCAGCTTCGGGTCCCAGGGCACCGGGGAGCTGTTTTTT. It specifies CASSFGSQGTGELFF.

This chain joins TRBV7-9 and TRBJ2-1, with TRBD2 identical over 7 bases. The V gene end was trimmed by 7 bases and the J gene end by 4 bases; junction bases not matched to a gene: 4. The germline V gene encodes CDR1 SEHNR and CDR2 FQNEAQ (reference sequence). CDR3 length: 13 amino acids. This chain's CDR3 is CASTPGGYNEQFF. CDR3 DNA sequence: TGTGCCAGCACCCCCGGGGGGTACAATGAGCAGTTCTTC.

V and J are TRBV5-6 and TRBJ2-1; TRBD1 matches at 9 bases. V lost 2 bases and J lost 15; bases outside the gene matches: 12. CDR3 size: 14 residues. The germline V gene encodes CDR1 SGHDT and CDR2 YYEEEE. CDR3 nucleotides: TGTGCCAGCAGCTTTACAACTACAGGGGGCTTGATGTTCTTC. This codes for CASSFTTTGGLMFF.

The V and J genes are TRBV28 and TRBJ1-1; D is undetermined. The CDR3 runs 15 residues. The germline gives CDR1 MDHEN, CDR2 SYDVKM. The V end lost 5 bases, the J end lost 8 bases, and 21 bases lay between the germline ends. The CDR3 loop reads CASSPPGAPRGEAFF. The CDR3 DNA reads as TGTGCCAGCAGTCCCCCCGGAGCCCCGAGAGGGGAAGCTTTCTTT.

The chain carries TRBV5-1 and TRBJ2-1; 8 bases match TRBD1. The CDR3 extends over 15 amino acids. V shed 0 bases and J 2 bases; nucleotides not matched to a gene: 1. Germline CDR1 is SGHRS and CDR2 is YFSETQ. The CDR3 region has the DNA TGCGCCAGCAGCTTGGTACAGGGGGCCTACAATGAGCAGTTCTTC. Residues: CASSLVQGAYNEQFF.

The V gene is TRBV11-2, the J gene TRBJ2-2; the match to TRBD1 covers 8 bases. V gave up 5 bases and J gave up 0 bases; unmatched junction bases: 2. The CDR3 length is 15 residues. CDR1 and CDR2 from the germline V gene are SGHAT and FQNNGV. The CDR3 is CASSRQGSNTGELFF. The CDR3 bases are TGTGCCAGCAGCCGACAGGGGTCGAACACCGGGGAGCTGTTTTTT.